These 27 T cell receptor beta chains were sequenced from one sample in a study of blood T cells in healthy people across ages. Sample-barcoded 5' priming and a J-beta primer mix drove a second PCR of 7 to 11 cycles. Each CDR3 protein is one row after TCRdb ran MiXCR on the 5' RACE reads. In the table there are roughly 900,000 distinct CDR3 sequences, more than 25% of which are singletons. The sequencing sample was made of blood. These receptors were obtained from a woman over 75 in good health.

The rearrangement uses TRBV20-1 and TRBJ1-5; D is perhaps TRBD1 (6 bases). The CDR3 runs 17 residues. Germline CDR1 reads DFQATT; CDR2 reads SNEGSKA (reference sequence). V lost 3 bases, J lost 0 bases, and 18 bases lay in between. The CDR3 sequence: CSASPHSGTSSNQPQHF. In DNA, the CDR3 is TGCAGTGCTAGCCCACACTCGGGGACATCTAGCAATCAGCCCCAGCATTTT.

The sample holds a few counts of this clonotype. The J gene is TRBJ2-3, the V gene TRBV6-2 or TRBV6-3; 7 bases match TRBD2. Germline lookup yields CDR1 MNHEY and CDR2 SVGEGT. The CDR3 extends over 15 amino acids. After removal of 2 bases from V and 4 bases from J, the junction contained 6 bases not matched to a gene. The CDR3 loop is CASSYKWGGADTQYF. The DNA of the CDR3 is TGTGCCAGCAGTTACAAGTGGGGGGGAGCAGATACGCAGTATTTT.

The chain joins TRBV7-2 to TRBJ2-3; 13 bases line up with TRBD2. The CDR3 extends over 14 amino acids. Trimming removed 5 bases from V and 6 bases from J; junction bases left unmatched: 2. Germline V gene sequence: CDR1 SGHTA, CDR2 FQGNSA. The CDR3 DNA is TGTGCCAGCAGCGCGGGACTAGCGGGGGATACGCAGTATTTT. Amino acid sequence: CASSAGLAGDTQYF.

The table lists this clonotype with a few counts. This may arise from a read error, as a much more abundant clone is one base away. CDR3 sequence: CASRPGTGYGYTF. The CDR3 coding sequence is TGTGCCAGCCGACCCGGGACAGGGTATGGCTACACCTTC. This sequence joins TRBV4-2 and TRBJ1-2; 9 bases align to TRBD1. This CDR3 contains 13 residues. V dropped 8 bases and J dropped 5; count of bases not matched to a gene: 6. Germline V gene lookup returns CDR1 LGHNA and CDR2 YNFKEQ.

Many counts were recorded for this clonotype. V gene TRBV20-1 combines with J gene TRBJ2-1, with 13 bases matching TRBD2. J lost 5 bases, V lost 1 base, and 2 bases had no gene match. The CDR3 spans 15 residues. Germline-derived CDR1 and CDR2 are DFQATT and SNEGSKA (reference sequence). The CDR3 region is CSARGLAGGNNEQFF. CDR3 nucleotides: TGCAGTGCTAGAGGACTAGCGGGGGGCAACAATGAGCAGTTCTTC.

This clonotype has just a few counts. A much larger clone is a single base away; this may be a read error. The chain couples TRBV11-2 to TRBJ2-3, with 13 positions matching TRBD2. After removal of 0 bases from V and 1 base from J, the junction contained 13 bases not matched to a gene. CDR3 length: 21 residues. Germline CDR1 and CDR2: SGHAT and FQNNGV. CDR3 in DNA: TGTGCCAGCAGCTTAGAGCTTGGACTAGCGGGGGCCAGAGGTGGCACAGATACGCAGTATTTT. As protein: CASSLELGLAGARGGTDTQYF.

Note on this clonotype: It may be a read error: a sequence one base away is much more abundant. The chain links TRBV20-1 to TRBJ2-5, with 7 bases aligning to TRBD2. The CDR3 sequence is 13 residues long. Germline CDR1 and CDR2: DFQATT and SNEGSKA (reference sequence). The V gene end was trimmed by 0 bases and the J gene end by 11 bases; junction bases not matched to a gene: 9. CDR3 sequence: CSARDSGDYGQYF. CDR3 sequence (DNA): TGCAGTGCTAGAGATTCGGGGGACTACGGGCAGTACTTC.

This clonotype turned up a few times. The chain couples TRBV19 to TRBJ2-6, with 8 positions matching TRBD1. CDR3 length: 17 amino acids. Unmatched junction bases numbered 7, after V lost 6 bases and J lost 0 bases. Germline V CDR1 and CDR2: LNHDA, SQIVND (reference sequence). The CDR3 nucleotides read TGTGCCAGTAGAGGGGCAGGGGGCGCCTCTGGGGCCAACGTCCTGACTTTC. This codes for CASRGAGGASGANVLTF.

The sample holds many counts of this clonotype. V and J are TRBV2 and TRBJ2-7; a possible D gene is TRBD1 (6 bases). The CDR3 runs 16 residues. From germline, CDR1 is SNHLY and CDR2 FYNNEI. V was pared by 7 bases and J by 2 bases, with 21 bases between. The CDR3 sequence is CASNRRKQGNTYEQYF. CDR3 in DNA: TGTGCCAGCAACAGACGTAAACAGGGAAACACCTACGAGCAGTACTTC.

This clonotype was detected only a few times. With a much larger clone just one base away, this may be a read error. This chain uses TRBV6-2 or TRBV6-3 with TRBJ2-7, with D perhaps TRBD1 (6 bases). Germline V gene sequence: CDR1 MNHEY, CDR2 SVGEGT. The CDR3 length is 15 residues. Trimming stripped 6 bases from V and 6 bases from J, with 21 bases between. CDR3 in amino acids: CASRKGAQGIREQYF. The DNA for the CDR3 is TGTGCCAGCAGAAAAGGCGCGCAGGGGATACGCGAGCAGTACTTC.

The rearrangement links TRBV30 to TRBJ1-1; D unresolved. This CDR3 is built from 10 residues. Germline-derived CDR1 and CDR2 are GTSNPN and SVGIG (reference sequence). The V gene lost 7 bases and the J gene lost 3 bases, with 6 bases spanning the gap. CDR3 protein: CASGDTEAFF. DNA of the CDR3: TGTGCCTCCGGAGACACTGAAGCTTTCTTT.

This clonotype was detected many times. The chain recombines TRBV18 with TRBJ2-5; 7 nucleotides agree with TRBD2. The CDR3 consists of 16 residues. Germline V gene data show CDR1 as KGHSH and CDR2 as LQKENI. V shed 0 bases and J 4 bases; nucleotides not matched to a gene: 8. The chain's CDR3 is CASSPPFGRGGETQYF. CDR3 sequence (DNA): TGTGCCAGCTCACCACCGTTTGGGCGCGGGGGAGAGACCCAGTACTTC.

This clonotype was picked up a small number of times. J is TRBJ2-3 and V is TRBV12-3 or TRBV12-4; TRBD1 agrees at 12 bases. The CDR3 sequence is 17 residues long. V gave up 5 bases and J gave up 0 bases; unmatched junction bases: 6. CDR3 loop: CASSGTGGLDSTDTQYF. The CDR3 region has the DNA TGTGCCAGCAGTGGGACAGGGGGCCTGGATAGCACAGATACGCAGTATTTT.

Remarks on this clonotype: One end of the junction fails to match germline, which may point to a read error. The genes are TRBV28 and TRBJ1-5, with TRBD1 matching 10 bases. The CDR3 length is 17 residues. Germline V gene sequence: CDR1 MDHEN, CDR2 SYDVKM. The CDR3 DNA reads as TGTGCCAGCAGTGGCGGGACAGGGGTTTATAGCAATCGGCCCCAGCATTTT. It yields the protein CASSGGTGVYSNRPQHF. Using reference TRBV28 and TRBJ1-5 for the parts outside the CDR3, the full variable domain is DVKVTQSSRYLVKRTGEKVFLECVQDMDHENMFWYRQDPGLGLRLIYFSYDVKMKEKGDIPEGYSVSREKKERFSLILESASTNQTSMYLCASSGGTGVYSNRPQHFGDGTRLSIL.

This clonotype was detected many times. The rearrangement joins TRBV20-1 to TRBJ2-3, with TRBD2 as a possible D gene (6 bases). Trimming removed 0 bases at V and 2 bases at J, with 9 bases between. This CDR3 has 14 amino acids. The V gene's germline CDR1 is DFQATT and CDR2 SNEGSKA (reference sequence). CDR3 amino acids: CSARDGGHTDTQYF. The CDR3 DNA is TGCAGTGCTAGAGACGGGGGTCACACAGATACGCAGTATTTT.

In DNA, the CDR3 is TGTGCCAGCAGCGGGACTAGCGGGGGGAAGTACAATGAGCAGTTCTTC. Residues: CASSGTSGGKYNEQFF. V and J are TRBV6-6 and TRBJ2-1, with TRBD2 matching 15 bases. Germline lookup yields CDR1 MNHNY and CDR2 SVGAGI (reference sequence). This CDR3 region has 16 residues. J gave up 4 bases and V 6 bases, and 4 bases lay outside the gene matches.

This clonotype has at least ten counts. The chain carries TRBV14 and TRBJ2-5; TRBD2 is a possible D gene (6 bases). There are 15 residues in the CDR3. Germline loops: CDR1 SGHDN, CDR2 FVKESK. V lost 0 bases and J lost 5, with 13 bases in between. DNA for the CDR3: TGTGCCAGCAGCCAAGATCTCGGGAGTACGGAGACCCAGTACTTC. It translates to CASSQDLGSTETQYF.

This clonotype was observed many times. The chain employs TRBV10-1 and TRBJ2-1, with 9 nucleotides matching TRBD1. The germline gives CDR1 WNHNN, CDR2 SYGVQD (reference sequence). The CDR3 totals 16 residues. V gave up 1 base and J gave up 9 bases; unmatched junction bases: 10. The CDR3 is CASSEFMGQGHAEQFF. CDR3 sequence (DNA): TGCGCCAGCAGTGAGTTTATGGGACAGGGTCATGCTGAGCAGTTCTTC.

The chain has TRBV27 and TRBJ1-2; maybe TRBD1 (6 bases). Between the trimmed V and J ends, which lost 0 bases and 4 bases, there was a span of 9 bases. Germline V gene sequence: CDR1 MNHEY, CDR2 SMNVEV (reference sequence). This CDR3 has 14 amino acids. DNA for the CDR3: TGTGCCAGCAGTTTATCCGGGACAATCTATGGCTACACCTTC. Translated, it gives CASSLSGTIYGYTF.

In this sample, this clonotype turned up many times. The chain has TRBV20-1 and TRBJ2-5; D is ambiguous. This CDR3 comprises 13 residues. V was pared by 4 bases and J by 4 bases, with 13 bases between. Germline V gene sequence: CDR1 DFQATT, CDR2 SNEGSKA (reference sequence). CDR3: CSATRNWGETQYF. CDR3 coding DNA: TGCAGTGCTACCCGAAACTGGGGAGAGACCCAGTACTTC.

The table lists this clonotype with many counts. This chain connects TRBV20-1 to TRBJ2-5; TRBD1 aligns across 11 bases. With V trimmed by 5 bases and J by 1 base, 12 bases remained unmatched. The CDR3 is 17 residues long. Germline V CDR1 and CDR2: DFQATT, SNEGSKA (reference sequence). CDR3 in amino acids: CSALGQGADKFQETQYF. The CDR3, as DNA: TGCAGTGCTCTCGGACAGGGGGCGGACAAGTTCCAAGAGACCCAGTACTTC.

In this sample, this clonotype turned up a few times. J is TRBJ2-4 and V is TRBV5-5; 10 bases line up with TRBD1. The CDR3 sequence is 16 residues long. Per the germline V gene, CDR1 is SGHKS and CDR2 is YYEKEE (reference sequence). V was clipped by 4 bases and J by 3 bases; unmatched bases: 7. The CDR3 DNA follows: TGTGCCAGCAGCACAAGGACAGGGGGGAGCAAAAACATTCAGTACTTC. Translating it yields CASSTRTGGSKNIQYF.

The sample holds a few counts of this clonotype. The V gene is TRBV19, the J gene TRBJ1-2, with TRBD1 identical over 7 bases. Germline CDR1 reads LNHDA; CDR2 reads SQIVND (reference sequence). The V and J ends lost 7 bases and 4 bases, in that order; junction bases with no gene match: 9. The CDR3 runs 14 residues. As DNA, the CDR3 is TGTGCCAGTAAAACTACAGGGGACGCCTATGGCTACACCTTC. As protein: CASKTTGDAYGYTF. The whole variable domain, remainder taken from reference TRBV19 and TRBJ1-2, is DGGITQSPKYLFRKEGQNVTLSCEQNLNHDAMYWYRQDPGQGLRLIYYSQIVNDFQKGDIAEGYSVSREKKESFPLTVTSAQKNPTAFYLCASKTTGDAYGYTFGSGTRLTVV.

The CDR3 region is CASSHGGSPLHF. CDR3 DNA: TGTGCCAGCAGTCATGGGGGTTCACCCCTCCACTTT. The chain links TRBV12-3 or TRBV12-4 to TRBJ1-6, with TRBD1 as a possible D gene (5 bases). This CDR3 spans 12 amino acids. The V end lost 5 bases, the J end lost 9 bases, and 8 bases lay between the germline ends.

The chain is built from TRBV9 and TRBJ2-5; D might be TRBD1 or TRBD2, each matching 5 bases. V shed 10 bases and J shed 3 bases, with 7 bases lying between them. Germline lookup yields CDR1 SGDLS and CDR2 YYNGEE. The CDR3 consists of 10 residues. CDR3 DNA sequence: TGTGCCGTGGGGGAAGAGACCCAGTACTTC. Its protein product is CAVGEETQYF. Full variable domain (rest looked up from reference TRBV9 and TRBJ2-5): DSGVTQTPKHLITATGQRVTLRCSPRSGDLSVYWYQQSLDQGLQFLIQYYNGEERAKGNILERFSAQQFPDLHSELNLSSLELGDSALYFCAVGEETQYFGPGTRLLVL.

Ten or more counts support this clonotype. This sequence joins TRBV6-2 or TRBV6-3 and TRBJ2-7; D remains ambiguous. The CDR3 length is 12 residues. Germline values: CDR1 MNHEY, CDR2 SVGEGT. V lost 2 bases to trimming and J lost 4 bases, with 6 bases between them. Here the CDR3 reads CASSYPEYEQYF. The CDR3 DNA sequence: TGTGCCAGCAGTTACCCGGAGTACGAGCAGTACTTC.

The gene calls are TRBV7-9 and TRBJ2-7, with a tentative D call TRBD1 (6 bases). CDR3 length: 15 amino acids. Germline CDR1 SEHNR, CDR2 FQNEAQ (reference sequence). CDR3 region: CISSPNTGSSYEQYF. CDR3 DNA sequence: TGTATCAGCAGCCCTAATACAGGGAGCTCCTACGAGCAGTACTTC.